This entry features one T cell receptor (beta chain) sequence. This sample stems from a study of monozygotic twins with inflammatory bowel disease. Reprocessing the 5' RACE reads, TCRdb reports a single entry for every CDR3 protein and omits DNA. The sample has 190,000 or so distinct CDR3 sequences; the top ten hold roughly 1.7%. Germline V gene lookup returns CDR1 DFQATT and CDR2 SNEGSKA (reference sequence). This CDR3 is 12 amino acids long. The chain combines TRBV20-1 with TRBJ2-5; the D gene TCRdb calls, TRBD1, cannot be checked with no DNA. Sequenced sample: blood. The clonotype originates from a human donor with ulcerative colitis or Crohn's disease, or a healthy co-twin of an affected twin (not recorded which). CDR3 region: CSARDYEETQYF.